The 12 T cell receptor beta chains below all came from one sample that was sequenced in a study of vaccination and CD4 T cells after COVID-19. These TCRs' antigens remain unknown. Regarding treatment: roughly 11-day PBMC culture with coronavirus spike peptide pools or control peptides (ViraFEST assay). Cultured CD4+ T-cell DNA underwent Oncomine TCR Beta short-read sequencing. Each CDR3 protein is one row after TCRdb ran MiXCR on the PCR reads. In the table there are tens of thousands of distinct CDR3 sequences, approximately 67% of which are singletons. Sequenced material: CD4+ T cells from blood, cultured in vitro, taken after SARS-CoV-2 vaccination. All receptors derive from a human donor who received a COVID-19 vaccine.

The gene calls are TRBV6-5 and TRBJ1-2; no reliable D call. This CDR3 spans 14 amino acids. Germline values: CDR1 MNHEY, CDR2 SVGAGI. Between the trimmed V and J ends, which lost 2 bases and 5 bases, there was a span of 12 bases. The CDR3 DNA reads TGTGCCAGCAGTTACGCTGTTTGGGAGTATGGCTACACCTTC. Translation: CASSYAVWEYGYTF.

This chain uses TRBV15 with TRBJ2-5; TRBD1 matches 12 bases. Germline V CDR1 and CDR2: LNHNV, YYDKDF (reference sequence). Trimming at V came to 5 bases and at J to 5 bases, leaving 6 bases not matched to a gene. The CDR3 covers 15 residues. The CDR3 nucleotides read TGTGCCACCAGCGGCGGGACAGGGGGCAGGGAGACCCAGTACTTC. This encodes CATSGGTGGRETQYF. Full variable domain (outside the CDR3, taken from reference TRBV15 and TRBJ2-5): DAMVIQNPRYQVTQFGKPVTLSCSQTLNHNVMYWYQQKSSQAPKLLFHYYDKDFNNEADTPDNFQSRRPNTSFCFLDIRSPGLGDTAMYLCATSGGTGGRETQYFGPGTRLLVL.

This clonotype was observed a handful of times. This chain links TRBV5-1 with TRBJ1-1; the D is unclear. Germline V gives CDR1 SGHRS, CDR2 YFSETQ. V lost 4 bases and J lost 1, with 8 bases in between. The CDR3 has 13 residues. The CDR3 coding sequence is TGCGCCAGCAGCATCCAGGAGAACACTGAAGCTTTCTTT. Its translation: CASSIQENTEAFF.

The chain joins TRBV19 to TRBJ1-5; TRBD1 might be the D (5 bases). Germline assignment: CDR1 LNHDA and CDR2 SQIVND (reference sequence). This CDR3 has 15 residues. The V end lost 3 bases, the J end lost 5 bases, and 14 bases lay between the germline ends. The CDR3 region has the DNA TGTGCCAGTAGTATTGGGGGGACCCTTCATCAGCCCCAGCATTTT. The encoded protein is CASSIGGTLHQPQHF.

The chain is built from TRBV11-2 and TRBJ1-3; weak D call: TRBD1 (5 bases). Germline loops: CDR1 SGHAT, CDR2 FQNNGV. The CDR3 spans 19 residues. Trimming cost V 1 base and J 3 bases, with 22 bases left between them. CDR3 residues: CASSLVYGRGVLCGNTIYF. CDR3 in DNA: TGTGCCAGCAGCTTAGTGTATGGGCGGGGGGTACTTTGTGGAAACACCATATATTTT.

A remark on this clonotype: At one end, the junction sequence differs from germline, possibly due to a read error. The gene calls are TRBV20-1 and TRBJ2-7; a possible D gene is TRBD2 (7 bases). Germline V CDR1 and CDR2: DFQATT, SNEGSKA (reference sequence). The CDR3 sequence is 15 residues long. Here the CDR3 DNA reads TGCAGTGCAAGAGCCCCCAAGGGGGGGTCCTACGAGCAGTACTTC. It codes for CSARAPKGGSYEQYF.

The V gene is TRBV5-7, the J gene TRBJ2-7; the match to TRBD1 covers 11 bases. TRBV5-7 is filed as an ORF, its function uncertain. The CDR3 runs 16 residues. V was clipped by 3 bases and J by 3 bases; unmatched bases: 8. Written as DNA, the CDR3 is TGTGCCAGCAGCTCCGGGGGGGGACAGGGGGTCTACGAGCAGTACTTC. The encoded protein is CASSSGGGQGVYEQYF.

The gene calls are TRBV10-3 and TRBJ2-5, with unresolved D. Trimming took 2 bases from V and 4 from J, leaving 5 bases between them. Germline V gene sequence: CDR1 ENHRY, CDR2 SYGVKD. The CDR3 totals 12 residues. CDR3 DNA sequence: TGTGCCATCAGTGAGCCCCTAGAGACCCAGTACTTC. The encoded protein is CAISEPLETQYF.

This sequence joins TRBV7-6 and TRBJ2-3; maybe TRBD1 (6 bases). The CDR3 covers 15 residues. Germline V gives CDR1 SGHVS, CDR2 FNYEAQ. V was clipped by 5 bases and J by 4 bases, with 16 bases between them. CDR3 sequence reads: CASSLLGGVADTQYF. CDR3 DNA sequence: TGTGCCAGCAGCCTTCTTGGGGGCGTGGCAGATACGCAGTATTTT.

DNA for the CDR3: TGCAGTGCTAGGGGACCCCTTGGGGGGGCGACAGATACGCAGTATTTT. This encodes CSARGPLGGATDTQYF. This chain joins TRBV20-1 and TRBJ2-3; possibly TRBD2 for D (7 bases). Germline loops: CDR1 DFQATT, CDR2 SNEGSKA (reference sequence). V lost 3 bases and J 3 bases, leaving 19 bases between the germline ends. The CDR3 has 16 residues.

The genes are TRBV18 and TRBJ1-6; TRBD1 might be the D (6 bases). Germline V gene lookup returns CDR1 KGHSH and CDR2 LQKENI. V lost 2 bases, J lost 5 bases, and 10 bases lay in between. The CDR3 totals 15 residues. CDR3 nucleotides: TGTGCCAGCTCACCAAGGGGGGGTGATAATTCACCCCTCCACTTT. Its protein product is CASSPRGGDNSPLHF.

CDR3 DNA sequence: TGTGCCAGCAGTTACGGTCAGGGGGCGCGTAGAAACTATGGCTACACCTTC. It is translated as CASSYGQGARRNYGYTF. This chain connects TRBV6-2 or TRBV6-3 to TRBJ1-2; 8 bases line up with TRBD1. With V trimmed by 2 bases and J by 2 bases, 10 bases remained unmatched. The CDR3 consists of 17 residues. From germline, CDR1 is MNHEY and CDR2 SVGEGT.